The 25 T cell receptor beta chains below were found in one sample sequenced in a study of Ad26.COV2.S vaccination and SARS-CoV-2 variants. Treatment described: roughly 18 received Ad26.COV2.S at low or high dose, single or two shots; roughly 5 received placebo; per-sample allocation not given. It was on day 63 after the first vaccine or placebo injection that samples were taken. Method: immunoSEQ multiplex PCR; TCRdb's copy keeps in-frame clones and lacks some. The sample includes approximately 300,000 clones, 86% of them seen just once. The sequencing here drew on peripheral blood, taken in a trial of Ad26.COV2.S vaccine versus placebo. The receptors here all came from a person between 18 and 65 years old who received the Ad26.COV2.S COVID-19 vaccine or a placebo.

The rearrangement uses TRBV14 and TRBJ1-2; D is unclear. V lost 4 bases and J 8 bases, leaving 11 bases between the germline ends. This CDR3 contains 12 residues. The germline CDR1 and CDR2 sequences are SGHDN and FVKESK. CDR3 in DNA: TGTGCCAGCAGCCCTATGGCGAGGGGCTACACCTTC. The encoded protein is CASSPMARGYTF. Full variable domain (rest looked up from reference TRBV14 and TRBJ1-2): EAGVTQFPSHSVIEKGQTVTLRCDPISGHDNLYWYRRVMGKEIKFLLHFVKESKQDESGMPNNRFLAERTGGTYSTLKVQPAELEDSGVYFCASSPMARGYTFGSGTRLTVV.

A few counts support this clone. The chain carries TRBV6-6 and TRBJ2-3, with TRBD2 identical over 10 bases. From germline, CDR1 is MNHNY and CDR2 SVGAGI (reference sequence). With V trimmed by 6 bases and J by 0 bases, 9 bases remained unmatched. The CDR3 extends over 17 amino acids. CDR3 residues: CASSREGLARSTDTQYF. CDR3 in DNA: TGTGCCAGCAGCCGAGAGGGACTAGCGAGGAGCACAGATACGCAGTATTTT.

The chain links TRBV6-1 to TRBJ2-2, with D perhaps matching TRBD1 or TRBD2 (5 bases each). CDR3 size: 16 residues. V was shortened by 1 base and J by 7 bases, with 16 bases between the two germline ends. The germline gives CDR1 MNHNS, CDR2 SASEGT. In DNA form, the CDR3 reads TGTGCCAGCAGTGAAGGCAGGTGGGGACGGGGCGGGGAGCTGTTTTTT. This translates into CASSEGRWGRGGELFF.

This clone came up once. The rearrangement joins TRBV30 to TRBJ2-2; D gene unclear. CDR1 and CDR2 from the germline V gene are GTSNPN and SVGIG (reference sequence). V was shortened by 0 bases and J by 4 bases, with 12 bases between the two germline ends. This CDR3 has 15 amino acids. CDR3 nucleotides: TGTGCCTGGAGTGTACTCGCCAGGAGCACCGGGGAGCTGTTTTTT. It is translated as CAWSVLARSTGELFF.

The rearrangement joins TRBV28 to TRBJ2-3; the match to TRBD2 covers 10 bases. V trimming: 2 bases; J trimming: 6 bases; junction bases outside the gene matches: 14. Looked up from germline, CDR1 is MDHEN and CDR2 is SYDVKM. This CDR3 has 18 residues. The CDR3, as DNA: TGTGCCAGCAGTTTAGCGGGTAATAGCGGGGGGACAAGGGATACGCAGTATTTT. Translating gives CASSLAGNSGGTRDTQYF.

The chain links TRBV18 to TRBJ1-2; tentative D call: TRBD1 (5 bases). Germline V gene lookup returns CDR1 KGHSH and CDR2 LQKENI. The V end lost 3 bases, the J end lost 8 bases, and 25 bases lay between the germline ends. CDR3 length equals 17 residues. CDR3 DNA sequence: TGTGCCAGCTCACCCTTAGCGACAGTTCCTGAGTTAGGGGGCTACACCTTC. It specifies CASSPLATVPELGGYTF.

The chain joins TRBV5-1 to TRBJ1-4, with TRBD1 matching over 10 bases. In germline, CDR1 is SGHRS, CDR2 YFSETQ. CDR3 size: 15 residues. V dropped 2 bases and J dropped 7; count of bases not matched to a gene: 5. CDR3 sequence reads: CASSFQTGGSEKLFF. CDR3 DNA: TGCGCCAGCAGCTTCCAGACAGGGGGCAGTGAAAAACTGTTTTTT.

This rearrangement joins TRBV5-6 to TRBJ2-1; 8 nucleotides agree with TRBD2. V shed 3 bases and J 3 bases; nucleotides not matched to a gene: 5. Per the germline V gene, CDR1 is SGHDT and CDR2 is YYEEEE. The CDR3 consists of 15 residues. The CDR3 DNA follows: TGTGCCAGCAGCTCAAACCGGGGGGGCTACAATGAGCAGTTCTTC. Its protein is CASSSNRGGYNEQFF.

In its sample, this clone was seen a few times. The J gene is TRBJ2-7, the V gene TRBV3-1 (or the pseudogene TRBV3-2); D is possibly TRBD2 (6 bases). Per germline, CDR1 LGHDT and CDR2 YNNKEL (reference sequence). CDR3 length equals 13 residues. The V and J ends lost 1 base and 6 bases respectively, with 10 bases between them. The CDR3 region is CASSQVGRGEQYF. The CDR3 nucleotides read TGTGCCAGCAGCCAAGTAGGGCGGGGCGAGCAGTACTTC.

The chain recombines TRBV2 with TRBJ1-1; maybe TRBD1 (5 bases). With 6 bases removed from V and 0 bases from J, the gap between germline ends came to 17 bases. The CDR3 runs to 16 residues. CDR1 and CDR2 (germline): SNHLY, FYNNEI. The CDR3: CASSLTPGTVNTEAFF. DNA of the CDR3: TGTGCCAGCAGCCTAACCCCTGGGACGGTGAACACTGAAGCTTTCTTT.

The CDR3 is CASSLRGGAYGANVLTF. The CDR3 region has the DNA TGTGCCAGCAGCTTACGCGGGGGCGCGTATGGGGCCAACGTCCTGACTTTC. This chain connects TRBV7-2 to TRBJ2-6, with D possibly matching TRBD2 (7 bases). The CDR3 length is 17 residues. Trimming cost V 2 bases and J 3 bases, with 14 bases left between them. Germline CDR1 is SGHTA and CDR2 is FQGNSA.

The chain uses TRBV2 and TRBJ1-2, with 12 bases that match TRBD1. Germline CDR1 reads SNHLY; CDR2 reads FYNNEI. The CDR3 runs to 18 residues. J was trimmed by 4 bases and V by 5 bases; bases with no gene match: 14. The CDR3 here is CASSLRPGTGGAVYGYTF. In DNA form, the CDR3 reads TGTGCCAGCAGTCTACGTCCCGGGACAGGGGGCGCCGTCTATGGCTACACCTTC.

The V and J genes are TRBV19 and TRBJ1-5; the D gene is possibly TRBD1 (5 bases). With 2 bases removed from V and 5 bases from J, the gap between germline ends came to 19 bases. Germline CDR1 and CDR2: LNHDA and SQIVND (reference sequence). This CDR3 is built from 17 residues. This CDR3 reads CASSIPSLIGADQPQHF. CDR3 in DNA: TGTGCCAGTAGTATACCGAGTCTAATAGGGGCGGATCAGCCCCAGCATTTT. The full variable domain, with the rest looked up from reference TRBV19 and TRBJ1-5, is DGGITQSPKYLFRKEGQNVTLSCEQNLNHDAMYWYRQDPGQGLRLIYYSQIVNDFQKGDIAEGYSVSREKKESFPLTVTSAQKNPTAFYLCASSIPSLIGADQPQHFGDGTRLSIL.

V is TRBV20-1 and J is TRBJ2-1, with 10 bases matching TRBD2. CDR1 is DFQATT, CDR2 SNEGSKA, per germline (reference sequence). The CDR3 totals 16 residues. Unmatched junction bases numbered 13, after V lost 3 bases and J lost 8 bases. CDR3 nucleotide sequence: TGCAGTGCTAGTCCCCCGGTGGCAGCGGGGGGGCATGAGCAGTTCTTC. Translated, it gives CSASPPVAAGGHEQFF.

CDR3 DNA sequence: TGTGCCAGCTCAAATTCGCCGGAAGCCTACGAGCAGTACTTC. Its protein is CASSNSPEAYEQYF. The gene calls are TRBV18 and TRBJ2-7; D not certain. The CDR3 covers 14 residues. V was trimmed by 5 bases and J by 2 bases, leaving 13 bases between them. The germline gives CDR1 KGHSH, CDR2 LQKENI. The full variable domain, completed using reference TRBV18 and TRBJ2-7, is NAGVMQNPRHLVRRRGQEARLRCSPMKGHSHVYWYRQLPEEGLKFMVYLQKENIIDESGMPKERFSAEFPKEGPSILRIQQVVRGDSAAYFCASSNSPEAYEQYFGPGTRLTVT.

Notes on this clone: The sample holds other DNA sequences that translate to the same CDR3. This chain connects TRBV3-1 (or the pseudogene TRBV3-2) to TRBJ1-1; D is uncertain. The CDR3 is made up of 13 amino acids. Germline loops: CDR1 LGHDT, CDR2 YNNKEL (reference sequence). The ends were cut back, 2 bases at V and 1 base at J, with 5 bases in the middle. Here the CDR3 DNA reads TGTGCCAGCAGCCAACAAGGGAACACTGAAGCTTTCTTT. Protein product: CASSQQGNTEAFF.

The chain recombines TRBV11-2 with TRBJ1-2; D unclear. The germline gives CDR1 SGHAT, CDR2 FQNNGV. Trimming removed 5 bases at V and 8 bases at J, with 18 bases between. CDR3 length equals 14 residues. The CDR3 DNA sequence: TGTGCCAGCAGCCGAAGGTTCCAGGCGGGGGGCTACACCTTC. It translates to CASSRRFQAGGYTF.

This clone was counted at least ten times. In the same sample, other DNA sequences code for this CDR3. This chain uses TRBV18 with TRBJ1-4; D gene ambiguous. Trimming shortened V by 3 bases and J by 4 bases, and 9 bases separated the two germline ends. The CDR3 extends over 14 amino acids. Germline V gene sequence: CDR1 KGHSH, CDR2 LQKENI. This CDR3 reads CASSPGRVNEKLFF. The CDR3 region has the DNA TGTGCCAGCTCACCCGGACGGGTTAATGAAAAACTGTTTTTT.

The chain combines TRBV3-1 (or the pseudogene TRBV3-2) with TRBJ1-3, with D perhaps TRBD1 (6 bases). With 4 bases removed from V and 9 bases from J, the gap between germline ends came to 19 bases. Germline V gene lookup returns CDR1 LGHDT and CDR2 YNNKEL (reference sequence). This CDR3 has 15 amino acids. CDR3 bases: TGTGCCAGCAGCCCCACCCTTGGACAGTTGGGCACCATATATTTT. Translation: CASSPTLGQLGTIYF.

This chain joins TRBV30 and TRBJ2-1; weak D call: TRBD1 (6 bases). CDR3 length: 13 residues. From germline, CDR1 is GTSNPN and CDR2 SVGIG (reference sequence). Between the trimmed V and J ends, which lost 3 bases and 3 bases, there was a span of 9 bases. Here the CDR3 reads CAWRQGNYNEQFF. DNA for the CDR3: TGTGCCTGGAGACAGGGAAACTACAATGAGCAGTTCTTC.

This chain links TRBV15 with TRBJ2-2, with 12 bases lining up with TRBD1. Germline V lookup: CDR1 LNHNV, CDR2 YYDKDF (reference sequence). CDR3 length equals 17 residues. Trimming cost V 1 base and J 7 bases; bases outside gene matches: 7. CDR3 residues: CATSRAGGTGGSGELFF. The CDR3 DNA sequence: TGTGCCACCAGCAGAGCGGGGGGGACAGGGGGCAGCGGGGAGCTGTTTTTT.

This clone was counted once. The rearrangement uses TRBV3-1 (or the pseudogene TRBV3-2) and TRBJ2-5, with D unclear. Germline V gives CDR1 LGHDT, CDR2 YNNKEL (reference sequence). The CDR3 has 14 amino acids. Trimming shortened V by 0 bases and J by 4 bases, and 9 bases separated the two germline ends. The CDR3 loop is CASSQEWRRETQYF. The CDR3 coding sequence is TGTGCCAGCAGCCAAGAATGGAGAAGAGAGACCCAGTACTTC.

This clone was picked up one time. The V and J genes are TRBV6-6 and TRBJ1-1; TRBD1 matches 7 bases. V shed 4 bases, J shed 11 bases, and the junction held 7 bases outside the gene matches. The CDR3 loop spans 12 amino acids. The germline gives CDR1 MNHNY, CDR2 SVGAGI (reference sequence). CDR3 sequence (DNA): TGTGCCAGCAGTTGGGAGGGCAGGGGGGCTTTCTTT. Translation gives CASSWEGRGAFF.

CDR3 DNA sequence: TGCGCCAGCAGCCCCCAGGGGGCGCCGAGTGAGCAGTACTTC. Translated: CASSPQGAPSEQYF. The chain is built from TRBV5-1 and TRBJ2-7, with 8 bases lining up with TRBD1. Germline V CDR1 and CDR2: SGHRS, YFSETQ. V lost 4 bases, J lost 7 bases, and 10 bases stayed unmatched. The CDR3 loop spans 14 amino acids.

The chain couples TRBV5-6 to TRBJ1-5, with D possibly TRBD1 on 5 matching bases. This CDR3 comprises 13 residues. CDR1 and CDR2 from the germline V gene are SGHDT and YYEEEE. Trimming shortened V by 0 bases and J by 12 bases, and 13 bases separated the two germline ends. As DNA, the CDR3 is TGTGCCAGCAGCTTGGCCGGTGGGGGGAACCAGCATTTT. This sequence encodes CASSLAGGGNQHF.